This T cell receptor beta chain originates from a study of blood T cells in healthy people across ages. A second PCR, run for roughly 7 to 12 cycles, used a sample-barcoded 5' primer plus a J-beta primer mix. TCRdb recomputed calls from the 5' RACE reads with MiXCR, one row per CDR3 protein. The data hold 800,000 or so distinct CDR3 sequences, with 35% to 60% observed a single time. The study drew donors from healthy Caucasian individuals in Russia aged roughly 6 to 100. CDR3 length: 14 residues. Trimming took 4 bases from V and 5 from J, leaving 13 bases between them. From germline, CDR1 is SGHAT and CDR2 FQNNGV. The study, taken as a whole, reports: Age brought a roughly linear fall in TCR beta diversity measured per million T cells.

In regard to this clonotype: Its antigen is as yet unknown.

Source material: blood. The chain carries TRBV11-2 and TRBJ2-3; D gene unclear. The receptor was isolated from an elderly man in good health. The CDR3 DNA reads TGTGCCAGCAGCTCCCGACCTCCGGGAGATACGCAGTATTTT. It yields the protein CASSSRPPGDTQYF.